This TCR beta chain came from a study of blood T cells in healthy people across ages. General study results and limits: Relative to aged donors, long-lived donors carried more naive CD4+ cells and displayed higher diversity. A conclusive naive versus antigen-experienced comparison was prevented by the unsorted PBMCs.

A sample-barcoded 5' primer and a J-beta primer mix were used in a second PCR of about 6 to 12 cycles. Through a template-switch adaptor with 12 random nucleotides, each cDNA molecule received a tag. Via MiXCR, TCRdb re-called the 5' RACE reads, giving one row per CDR3 protein. The sample gives 540,000 or so distinct CDR3 sequences, about 45% of which show up once; 20% to 25% is in the top ten. This clonotype was detected many times. The antigen remains unidentified. Germline CDR1 reads MNHEY; CDR2 reads SVGAGI. The CDR3 totals 14 residues. Trimming removed 6 bases at V and 3 bases at J, with 13 bases between.

The rearrangement links TRBV6-5 to TRBJ2-3; D may be TRBD1 (6 bases). The material sequenced was blood. This TCR was sampled from a man of 80 years or more in good health. DNA of the CDR3: TGTGCCAGCAGGAACACAGGGAGTACAGATACGCAGTATTTT. It is translated as CASRNTGSTDTQYF.